This passage covers 9 T cell receptor beta chains from one sample sequenced in a study of blood T cell repertoires in COVID-19. The table came from immunoSEQ multiplex PCR; TCRdb's copy has only in-frame clones and leaves some out. This sample has a few hundred thousand clones; approximately 92% occur once, and the top ten carry around 20%. Material for sequencing was PBMCs or T cells enriched from blood (not recorded which). The source is a woman in her thirties who had recovered from COVID-19.

This clone is a singleton in its sample. The chain links TRBV30 to TRBJ2-7; 9 nucleotides match TRBD1. The CDR3 runs to 14 residues. Germline values: CDR1 GTSNPN, CDR2 SVGIG (reference sequence). The junction had 9 bases not matched to a gene; V was cut back by 3 bases and J by 6 bases. The CDR3 here is CAWRQQGAQGEQYF. CDR3 DNA: TGTGCCTGGAGACAACAGGGGGCGCAGGGCGAGCAGTACTTC. The full variable domain, its missing parts supplied by reference TRBV30 and TRBJ2-7, is SQTIHQWPATLVQPVGSPLSLECTVEGTSNPNLYWYRQAAGRGLQLLFYSVGIGQISSEVPQNLSASRPQDRQFILSSKKLLLSDSGFYLCAWRQQGAQGEQYFGPGTRLTVT.

The chain employs TRBV21-1 and TRBJ1-5. TRBV21-1 corresponds to a pseudogene. This CDR3 is built from 17 residues. The CDR3 sequence: CASSTVAGRPGNQPQHF. The CDR3 DNA follows: TGTGCCAGCAGCACGGTAGCAGGGAGGCCTGGCAATCAGCCCCAGCATTTT.

The V gene is TRBV7-8, the J gene TRBJ1-5; 10 nucleotides match TRBD1. The CDR3 sequence is 17 residues long. Per germline, CDR1 SGHVS and CDR2 FQNEAQ. V lost 5 bases, J lost 0 bases, and 7 bases stayed unmatched. CDR3 in DNA: TGTGCCAGCAGCCTCGGGACAGGGGCATATAGCAATCAGCCCCAGCATTTT. It translates to CASSLGTGAYSNQPQHF.

The chain uses TRBV7-8 and TRBJ1-2; D is possibly TRBD1 (5 bases). Deletions cut 8 bases from V and 2 bases from J, with 12 bases between. The length of the CDR3 is 13 residues. CDR1 is SGHVS and CDR2 is FQNEAQ in the germline V gene. The chain's CDR3 is CASGDDRNYGYTF. The CDR3 nucleotides read TGTGCCAGCGGCGACGACAGAAACTATGGCTACACCTTC.

Concerning this clone itself: Other nucleotide sequences in the sample specify the same CDR3. CDR3 bases: TGTGCCAGCAGTTTATTGGCTTACGAGCAGTACTTC. Protein: CASSLLAYEQYF. The chain couples TRBV28 to TRBJ2-7; D not certain. The V end lost 1 base, the J end lost 4 bases, and 5 bases lay between the germline ends. Germline V lookup: CDR1 MDHEN, CDR2 SYDVKM. The CDR3 covers 12 residues.

The J gene is TRBJ2-1, the V gene TRBV29-1; TRBD2 agrees at 8 bases. Germline CDR1 reads SQVTM; CDR2 reads ANQGSEA. V was pared by 6 bases and J by 0 bases, with 4 bases of the junction left unmatched. The CDR3 is 14 amino acids. The CDR3 spells CSVTSGSSYNEQFF. The CDR3 DNA reads TGCAGCGTCACTAGCGGAAGCTCCTACAATGAGCAGTTCTTC.

This clone was seen only once. The chain carries TRBV6-2 or TRBV6-3 and TRBJ2-7, with D perhaps matching TRBD2 (6 bases). CDR1 and CDR2 (germline): MNHEY, SVGEGT. The CDR3 covers 13 residues. Trimming pared 4 bases from V and 2 bases from J, leaving 9 bases between. DNA for the CDR3: TGTGCCAGCAGTTGGAGACTAGCCTACGAGCAGTACTTC. Protein: CASSWRLAYEQYF.

V and J are TRBV7-3 and TRBJ2-2; D is ambiguous. The CDR3 consists of 12 residues. In germline, CDR1 is SGHTA, CDR2 FQGTGA. Trimming stripped 6 bases from V and 7 bases from J, with 9 bases between. CDR3 sequence reads: CASRLYRGELFF. The CDR3 nucleotides read TGTGCCAGCAGGCTATATCGCGGGGAGCTGTTTTTT.

This chain connects TRBV10-1 to TRBJ1-1; D possibly corresponds to TRBD1 (5 bases). Trimming removed 3 bases at V and 1 base at J, with 12 bases between. This CDR3 has 15 amino acids. Germline V gene data show CDR1 as WNHNN and CDR2 as SYGVQD (reference sequence). The CDR3 sequence: CASSDRCRANTEAFF. DNA of the CDR3: TGCGCCAGCAGTGACCGGTGCAGGGCGAACACTGAAGCTTTCTTT.